This TCR beta chain appears in the sequencing data of a study of regulatory T cells in long-lasting Graves disease. Across the study: Graves' patients, newly diagnosed, had taken antithyroid drugs under 3 months.

Arm-PCR of CDR3 regions with iRepertoire HTBI primers generated TCR beta libraries. TCRdb independently ran MiXCR on the multiplex PCR reads; one entry per CDR3 protein. This table holds about 320,000 distinct CDR3 sequences, 15% to 20% found once. Time point in this sample: newly diagnosed GD, antithyroid drugs for less than 3 months. TCR sequences were obtained from RNA taken from PBMCs. There are many counts of this clonotype. The clonotype comes from a female donor with Graves disease. The material was peripheral blood mononuclear cells (PBMCs), obtained at new diagnosis, from a patient treated with antithyroid drugs.

Here the CDR3 DNA reads TGCAGTGCCTTTTTAACAGGGTCCACGCAGTATTTT. This codes for CSAFLTGSTQYF. The chain uses TRBV20-1 and TRBJ2-3; D might be TRBD1 (6 bases). Germline-derived CDR1 and CDR2 are DFQATT and SNEGSKA (reference sequence). Between the trimmed V and J ends, which lost 6 bases and 9 bases, there was a span of 16 bases. The CDR3 runs 12 residues.